This T cell receptor beta chain appears in the sequencing data of a study of radiation and T cells in renal cell carcinoma. Notes on the study in general: From baseline, blood top tumor clonotypes peaked at 2 weeks post-radiation. No pretreatment tumor biopsies were available for baseline clonotypes.

Worth noting for this clone: Antigen unknown.

The germline CDR1 and CDR2 sequences are MNHNY and SVGAGI (reference sequence). The CDR3 contains 15 residues. The J segment lost 2 bases and the V segment lost 0 bases, leaving 0 bases of the junction unmatched. Time point: baseline pretreatment blood. Treatment meaning: 15 Gy SBRT to primary tumor, nephrectomy 4 weeks later. Serial blood draws occurred at baseline and 2 and 4 weeks post-SBRT. Libraries were prepared by immunoSEQ multiplex PCR; TCRdb keeps only in-frame clonotypes and omits some of them. The table lists some 100,000 clones, 82% of them singletons. The V gene is TRBV6-6, the J gene TRBJ1-5; 8 nucleotides align to TRBD1. The sequenced sample was blood, obtained from a patient whose treatment included radiotherapy and nephrectomy. This clonotype was sampled from a man in his 60s with renal cell carcinoma. CDR3 residues: CASSYSQGGNQPQHF. Written as DNA, the CDR3 is TGTGCCAGCAGTTACTCACAGGGGGGCAATCAGCCCCAGCATTTT.